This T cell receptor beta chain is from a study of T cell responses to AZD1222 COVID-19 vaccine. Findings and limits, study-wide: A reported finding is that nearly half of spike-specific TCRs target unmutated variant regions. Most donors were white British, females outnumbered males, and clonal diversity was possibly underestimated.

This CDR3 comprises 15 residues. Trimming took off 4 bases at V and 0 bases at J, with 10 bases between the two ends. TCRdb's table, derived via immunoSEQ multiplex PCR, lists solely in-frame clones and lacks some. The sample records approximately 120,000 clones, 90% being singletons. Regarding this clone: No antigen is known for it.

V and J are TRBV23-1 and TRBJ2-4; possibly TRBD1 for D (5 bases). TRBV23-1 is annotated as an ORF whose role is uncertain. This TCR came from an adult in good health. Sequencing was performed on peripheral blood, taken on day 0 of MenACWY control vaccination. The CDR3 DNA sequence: TGCGCCAGCAGTCGAACGACAGCAGCCAAAAACATTCAGTACTTC. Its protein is CASSRTTAAKNIQYF.